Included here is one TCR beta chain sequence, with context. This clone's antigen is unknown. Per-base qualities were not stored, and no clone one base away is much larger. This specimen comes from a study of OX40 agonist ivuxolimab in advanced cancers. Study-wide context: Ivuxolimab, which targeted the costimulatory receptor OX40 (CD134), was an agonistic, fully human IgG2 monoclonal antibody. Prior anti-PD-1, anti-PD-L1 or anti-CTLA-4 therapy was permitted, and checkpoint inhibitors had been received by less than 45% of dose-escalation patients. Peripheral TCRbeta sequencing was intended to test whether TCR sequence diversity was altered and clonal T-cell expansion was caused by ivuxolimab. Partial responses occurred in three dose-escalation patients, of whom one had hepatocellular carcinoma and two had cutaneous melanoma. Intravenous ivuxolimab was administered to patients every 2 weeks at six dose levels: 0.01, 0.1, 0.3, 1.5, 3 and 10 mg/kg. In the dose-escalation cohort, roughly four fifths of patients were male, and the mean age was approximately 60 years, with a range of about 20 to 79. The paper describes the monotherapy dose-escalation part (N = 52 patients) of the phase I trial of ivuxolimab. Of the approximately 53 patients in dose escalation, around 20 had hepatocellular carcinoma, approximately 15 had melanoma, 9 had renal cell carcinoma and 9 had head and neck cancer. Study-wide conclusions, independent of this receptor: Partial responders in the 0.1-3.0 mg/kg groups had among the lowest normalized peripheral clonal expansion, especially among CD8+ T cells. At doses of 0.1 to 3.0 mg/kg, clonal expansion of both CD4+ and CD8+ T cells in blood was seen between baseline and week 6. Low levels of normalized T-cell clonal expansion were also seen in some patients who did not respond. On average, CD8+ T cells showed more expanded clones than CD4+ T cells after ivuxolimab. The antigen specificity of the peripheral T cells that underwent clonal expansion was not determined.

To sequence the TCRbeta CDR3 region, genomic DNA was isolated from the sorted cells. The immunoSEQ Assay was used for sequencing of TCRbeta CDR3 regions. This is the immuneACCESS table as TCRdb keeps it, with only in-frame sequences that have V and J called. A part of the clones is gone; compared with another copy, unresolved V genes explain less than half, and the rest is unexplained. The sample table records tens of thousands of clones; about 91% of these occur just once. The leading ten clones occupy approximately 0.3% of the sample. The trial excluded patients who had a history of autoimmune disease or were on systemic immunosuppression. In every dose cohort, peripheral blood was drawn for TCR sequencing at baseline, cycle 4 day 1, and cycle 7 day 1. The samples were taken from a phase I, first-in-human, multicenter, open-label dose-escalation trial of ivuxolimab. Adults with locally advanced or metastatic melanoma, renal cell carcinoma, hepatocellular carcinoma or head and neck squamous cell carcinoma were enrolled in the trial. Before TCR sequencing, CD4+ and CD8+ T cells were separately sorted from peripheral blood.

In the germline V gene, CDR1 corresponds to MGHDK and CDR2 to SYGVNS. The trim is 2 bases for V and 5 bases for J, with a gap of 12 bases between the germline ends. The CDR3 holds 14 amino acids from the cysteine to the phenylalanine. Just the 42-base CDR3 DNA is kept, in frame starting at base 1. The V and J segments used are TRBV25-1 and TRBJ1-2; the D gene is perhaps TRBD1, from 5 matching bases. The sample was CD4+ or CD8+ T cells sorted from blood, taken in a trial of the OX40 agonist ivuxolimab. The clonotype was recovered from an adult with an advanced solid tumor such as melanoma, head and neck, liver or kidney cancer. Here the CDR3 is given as CASSERGGSYGYTF. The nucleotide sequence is TGTGCCAGCAGTGAAAGGGGAGGATCATATGGCTACACCTTC.